These T cell receptor beta chains were read from a single sample in a study of pediatric ulcerative colitis. Clones were read by immunoSEQ multiplex PCR, and TCRdb kept only the in-frame ones, dropping some. The data hold about 64,000 clones, with less than 90% observed a single time. What was sequenced was blood. These receptors originate from a boy between 10 and 17 years old with severe ulcerative colitis. CDR3s include the opening cysteine and the closing phenylalanine or tryptophan. A D gene is named only where the DNA matches it firmly. Rows give clone size only sometimes, using once, few, many, or a class for an expanded clone.

size | J | D | V | CDR3 | DNA
. | TRBJ2-1 | . | TRBV28 | CASSLSGVDEQFF | TGTGCCAGCAGTTTATCGGGAGTGGATGAGCAGTTCTTC
. | TRBJ2-1 | . | TRBV9 | CASSVGVGSGNEQFF | TGTGCCAGCAGCGTAGGTGTGGGATCGGGTAATGAGCAGTTCTTC
. | TRBJ2-5 | . | TRBV27 | CASSPPGTQETQYF | TGTGCCAGCAGTCCCCCGGGAACACAAGAGACCCAGTACTTC
. | TRBJ2-7 | . | TRBV19 | CASSSVDQGSYEQYF | TGTGCCAGTTCGTCCGTCGACCAGGGGTCCTACGAGCAGTACTTC
. | TRBJ1-1 | . | TRBV6-6 | CASRSGPGNTEAFF | TGTGCCAGCCGAAGCGGCCCTGGGAACACTGAAGCTTTCTTT
. | TRBJ1-2 | . | TRBV19 | CASSKGGPTEGYTF | TGTGCCAGTAGTAAGGGGGGACCGACAGAAGGCTACACCTTC
few | TRBJ2-7 | . | TRBV6-5 | CASSPDRAYEQYF | TGTGCCAGCAGCCCCGACAGAGCCTACGAGCAGTACTTC
. | TRBJ2-3 | TRBD1 | TRBV5-1 | CASSSRDSGVLVDTQYF | TGCGCCAGCAGCTCCCGGGACAGTGGGGTTTTGGTAGATACGCAGTATTTT
. | TRBJ2-2 | TRBD1 | TRBV5-1 | CASSLAGGQGNTGELFF | TGCGCCAGCAGCTTGGCCGGGGGACAGGGGAACACCGGGGAGCTGTTTTTT
. | TRBJ1-5 | . | TRBV7-8 | CASSDAWDQPQHF | TGTGCCAGCAGCGACGCCTGGGATCAGCCCCAGCATTTT
. | TRBJ2-1 | TRBD2 | TRBV4-1 | CASSQVDLGLVRGEQFF | TGCGCCAGCAGCCAAGTCGACCTGGGACTAGTCCGGGGTGAGCAGTTCTTC
. | TRBJ2-3 | . | TRBV5-5 | CASSLGPTGGTDTQYF | TGTGCCAGCAGCTTGGGCCCAACGGGGGGCACAGATACGCAGTATTTT
. | TRBJ2-2 | . | TRBV19 | CASSTTKKGAGELFF | TGTGCCAGTAGCACAACCAAAAAGGGGGCCGGGGAGCTGTTTTTT
. | TRBJ1-4 | TRBD1 | TRBV2 | CATQELWTGHEKLFF | TGTGCCACCCAAGAGTTATGGACAGGGCACGAAAAACTGTTTTTT
. | TRBJ2-7 | . | TRBV6-1 | CASDKADAYEQYF | TGTGCCAGCGATAAAGCTGACGCCTACGAGCAGTACTTC
. | TRBJ1-1 | . | TRBV29-1 | CSVRTGRADTEAFF | TGCAGCGTTCGTACAGGGCGGGCAGACACTGAAGCTTTCTTT
. | TRBJ1-2 | . | TRBV5-6 | CASSGVLNYGYTF | TGTGCCAGCAGCGGAGTTCTTAACTATGGCTACACCTTC
. | TRBJ2-1 | TRBD2 | TRBV5-1 | CASRPTGTSVLYNEQFF | TGCGCCAGCAGACCGACCGGGACTAGTGTTTTGTACAATGAGCAGTTCTTC
. | TRBJ2-1 | . | TRBV10-1 | CASSDPGGFEQFF | TGCGCCAGCAGTGACCCGGGCGGGTTTGAGCAGTTCTTC
. | TRBJ2-1 | . | TRBV11-2 | CASSRRGTNSYNEQFF | TGTGCCAGCAGCCGACGGGGAACAAACTCCTACAATGAGCAGTTCTTC
. | TRBJ2-1 | TRBD2 | TRBV6-6 | CASSYSAGGPGEQFF | TGTGCCAGCAGTTACTCAGCGGGAGGGCCGGGTGAGCAGTTCTTC
. | TRBJ1-4 | TRBD1 | TRBV6-6 | CASSSLGGGFEKLFF | TGTGCCAGCAGCTCCCTGGGAGGGGGCTTTGAAAAACTGTTTTTT
. | TRBJ2-1 | . | TRBV4-1 | CASRADSRNEQFF | TGCGCCAGCCGAGCCGACTCTCGGAATGAGCAGTTCTTC
. | TRBJ2-3 | . | TRBV7-9 | CASSLGTPSDTQYF | TGTGCCAGCAGCTTAGGGACCCCTTCAGATACGCAGTATTTT
. | TRBJ2-4 | . | TRBV11-2 | CASSLDPGTVAKNIQYF | TGTGCCAGCAGCTTAGATCCAGGGACGGTAGCCAAAAACATTCAGTACTTC
. | TRBJ2-7 | TRBD1 | TRBV29-1 | CSRRTGVRGTYEQYF | TGCAGCCGCCGGACAGGGGTTAGGGGAACCTACGAGCAGTACTTC
. | TRBJ2-1 | TRBD2 | TRBV11-3 | CASQLVLASTYNEQFF | TGTGCCAGCCAACTCGTACTAGCGTCGACCTACAATGAGCAGTTCTTC
once | TRBJ2-5 | TRBD2 | TRBV15 | CATSAGGSKETQYF | TGTGCCACCAGCGCGGGAGGATCCAAAGAGACCCAGTACTTC
once | TRBJ2-7 | TRBD2 | TRBV7-3 | CASSLSAGVGEQYF | TGTGCCAGCAGCTTAAGTGCGGGAGTCGGCGAGCAGTACTTC
. | TRBJ2-7 | . | TRBV21-1 | CASSPEQYF | TGTGCCAGCAGCCCGGAGCAGTACTTC
. | TRBJ1-3 | TRBD1 | TRBV4-1 | CASSQEGQGSGNTIYF | TGCGCCAGCAGCCAAGAGGGACAGGGCTCTGGAAACACCATATATTTT
. | TRBJ2-2 | TRBD1 | TRBV30 | CAWSPGTATGELFF | TGTGCCTGGAGTCCCGGGACAGCCACCGGGGAGCTGTTTTTT
. | TRBJ2-7 | . | TRBV4-2 | CASSQDPPEGQYSYEQYF | TGTGCCAGCAGCCAAGATCCGCCGGAAGGACAGTACTCCTACGAGCAGTACTTC
. | TRBJ2-3 | TRBD2 | TRBV15 | CATSRDIKLAGGKDTQYF | TGTGCCACCAGCAGAGATATAAAGCTAGCGGGAGGGAAAGATACGCAGTATTTT
. | TRBJ1-2 | . | TRBV6-5 | CASNPRGGYGYTF | TGTGCCAGCAACCCACGGGGAGGCTATGGCTACACCTTC
. | TRBJ2-6 | . | TRBV6-5 | CASSRRLAGANVLTF | TGTGCCAGCAGTCGACGGCTAGCTGGGGCCAACGTCCTGACTTTC
. | TRBJ1-5 | . | TRBV6-6 | CASRTINGNQPQHF | TGTGCCAGCAGAACGATCAATGGGAATCAGCCCCAGCATTTT